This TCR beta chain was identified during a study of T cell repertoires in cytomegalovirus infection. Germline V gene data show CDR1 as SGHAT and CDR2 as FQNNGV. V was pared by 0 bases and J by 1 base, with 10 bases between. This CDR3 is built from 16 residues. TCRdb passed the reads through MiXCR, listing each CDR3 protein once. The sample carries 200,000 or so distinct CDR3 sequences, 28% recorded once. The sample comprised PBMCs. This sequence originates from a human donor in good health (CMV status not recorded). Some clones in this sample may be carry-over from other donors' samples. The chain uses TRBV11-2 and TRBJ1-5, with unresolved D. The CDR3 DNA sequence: TGTGCCAGCAGCTTAGATGGGATGGGCAGCAATCAGCCCCAGCATTTT. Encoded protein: CASSLDGMGSNQPQHF.